Listed below are T cell receptor beta chains from one sample, sequenced in a study of CD8+CD57+ T cells in acquired aplastic anemia. TCRdb used MiXCR to reprocess the reads, holding one entry per CDR3 protein. The sample contains approximately 200,000 distinct CDR3 sequences, around 65% of which appear only once. Source material: sorted CD4+, CD8+, or CD8+CD57+ T cells (not recorded which) from PBMCs. The receptors here all came from a human donor with severe aplastic anemia or a healthy control (not recorded which). CDR3s include the opening cysteine and the closing phenylalanine or tryptophan. The D gene is left open where the match is weak. Clone size appears in some rows only: once, few, many, or a class for an expanded clone.

J gene | V gene | clone size | D gene | CDR3 protein | CDR3 DNA
TRBJ2-1 | TRBV5-1 | . | TRBD2 | CASSLSGSGYNEQFF | TGCGCCAGCAGCTTAAGCGGGAGTGGTTACAATGAGCAGTTCTTC
TRBJ2-2 | TRBV7-3 | once | . | CASSLSPSAAGELFF | TGTGCCAGCAGCTTATCACCTTCAGCGGCCGGGGAGCTGTTTTTT
TRBJ2-2 | TRBV27 | . | . | CASSWGLGTGELFF | TGTGCCAGCAGTTGGGGATTGGGCACCGGGGAGCTGTTTTTT
TRBJ2-1 | TRBV9 | . | . | CASSVGGANEQFF | TGTGCCAGCAGCGTAGGAGGGGCCAATGAGCAGTTCTTC
TRBJ1-1 | TRBV20-1 | . | TRBD1 | CSALGTGNTEAFF | TGCAGTGCTCTTGGGACAGGGAACACTGAAGCTTTCTTT
TRBJ2-7 | TRBV20-1 | . | TRBD1 | CSARGTGSYEQYF | TGCAGTGCTAGAGGGACAGGTTCCTACGAGCAGTACTTC
TRBJ1-6 | TRBV15 | . | . | CATSRGGDNSPLHF | TGTGCCACCAGCAGAGGGGGGGATAATTCACCCCTCCACTTT
TRBJ2-5 | TRBV7-3 | . | . | CAGSFGQETQYF | TGTGCCGGCAGCTTTGGGCAAGAGACCCAGTACTTC
TRBJ2-2 | TRBV15 | . | . | CATSRDTAANTGELFF | TGTGCCACCAGCAGAGATACGGCAGCGAACACCGGGGAGCTGTTTTTT
TRBJ2-5 | TRBV10-2 | . | . | CASLGLRETQYF | TGCGCCAGCCTCGGGCTTCGGGAGACCCAGTACTTC
TRBJ1-3 | TRBV5-1 | once | . | CASSPVAGVGNTIYF | TGTGCCAGCAGCCCCGTGGCGGGAGTTGGTAACACCATATATTTT
TRBJ1-2 | TRBV6-6 | . | . | CASSSPSAGWYGYTF | TGTGCCAGCAGTTCTCCTTCGGCAGGGTGGTATGGCTACACCTTC
TRBJ2-3 | TRBV5-6 | few | . | CASSLQDTQYF | TGTGCCAGCAGCTTACAGGATACGCAGTATTTT
TRBJ2-5 | TRBV2 | few | . | CASSEGSLQETQYF | TGTGCCAGCAGTGAGGGCAGCCTCCAAGAGACCCAGTACTTC
TRBJ2-1 | TRBV24-1 | . | . | CATRQGNEQFF | TGTGCCACCAGACAGGGCAATGAGCAGTTCTTC
TRBJ2-3 | TRBV2 | many | . | CASSSGTSSTDTQYF | TGTGCCAGCAGTTCCGGGACTTCTAGCACAGATACGCAGTATTTT
TRBJ1-1 | TRBV2 | many | . | CASSEIGVTGYQTAFF | TGTGCCAGCAGTGAGATTGGGGTAACAGGATACCAAACGGCTTTCTTT
TRBJ1-1 | TRBV29-1 | . | . | CSVVGPNTEAFF | TGCAGCGTTGTGGGCCCAAACACTGAAGCTTTCTTT
TRBJ1-1 | TRBV4-3 | many | TRBD1 | CASSQRQGWNTEAFF | TGCGCCAGCAGCCAAAGACAGGGATGGAACACTGAAGCTTTCTTT
TRBJ1-5 | TRBV7-9 | . | TRBD1 | CASWGQFGQPQHF | TGTGCCAGCTGGGGACAGTTCGGGCAGCCCCAGCATTTT
TRBJ1-5 | TRBV11-2 | . | . | CASSSGLRNNQPQHF | TGTGCCAGCAGCTCTGGGTTACGGAACAATCAGCCCCAGCATTTT
TRBJ2-1 | TRBV3-1 | few | TRBD2 | CASSPPLLAGIREQFF | TGTGCCAGCAGCCCCCCCCTGCTAGCGGGAATAAGGGAGCAGTTCTTC
TRBJ1-2 | TRBV7-9 | few | . | CASSLISAGDNYGYTF | TGTGCCAGCAGCTTAATATCGGCAGGGGATAACTATGGCTACACCTTC
TRBJ2-2 | TRBV7-2 | . | TRBD1 | CASSGQGATGELFF | TGTGCCAGCAGCGGGCAGGGGGCTACCGGGGAGCTGTTTTTT
TRBJ2-1 | TRBV20-1 | . | . | CSARSAGSYNEQFF | TGCAGTGCTAGATCAGCTGGGTCCTACAATGAGCAGTTCTTC
TRBJ2-7 | TRBV5-5 | . | . | CASSSRYASYEQYF | TGTGCCAGCAGCTCGCGATACGCCTCCTACGAGCAGTACTTC
TRBJ1-4 | TRBV25-1 | . | . | CASSEWRDEKLFF | TGTGCCAGCAGTGAGTGGCGAGATGAAAAACTGTTTTTT
TRBJ1-1 | TRBV9 | . | . | CASSVGQGTVNTEAFF | TGTGCCAGCAGCGTAGGTCAGGGGACGGTGAACACTGAAGCTTTCTTT
TRBJ2-7 | TRBV20-1 | . | . | CSAYNYEQYF | TGCAGTGCCTACAACTACGAGCAGTACTTC
TRBJ1-1 | TRBV19 | . | TRBD1 | CASRTTGGKGDTEAFF | TGTGCCAGTAGAACGACAGGGGGCAAGGGAGACACTGAAGCTTTCTTT
TRBJ2-3 | TRBV6-5 | once | . | CASSSWDQHTDTQYF | TGTGCCAGCAGTTCCTGGGACCAACACACAGATACGCAGTATTTT
TRBJ1-4 | TRBV2 | . | . | CASKGVSEKLFF | TGTGCCAGCAAGGGGGTCTCTGAAAAACTGTTTTTT
TRBJ2-7 | TRBV7-8 | . | . | CASSLTNSSVYEQYF | TGTGCCAGCAGCTTAACGAATTCCAGCGTATACGAGCAGTACTTC
TRBJ2-7 | TRBV3-1 | few | . | CASSQVRGRVQYF | TGTGCCAGCAGCCAAGTGAGGGGACGGGTGCAGTACTTC
TRBJ1-2 | TRBV19 | few | . | CASSPTGYGYTF | TGTGCCAGTAGCCCTACAGGGTATGGCTACACCTTC
TRBJ2-3 | TRBV5-4 | . | . | CASTNGGPADTQYF | TGTGCCAGCACCAACGGGGGGCCCGCAGATACGCAGTATTTT
TRBJ2-3 | TRBV4-2 | once | . | CASSTPGLTDTQYF | TGTGCCAGCAGCACGCCAGGCCTCACAGATACGCAGTATTTT
TRBJ1-6 | TRBV11-2 | . | . | CASSLGGGTGKNSPLHF | TGTGCCAGCAGCTTAGGGGGAGGGACCGGGAAGAATTCACCCCTCCACTTT
TRBJ2-2 | TRBV7-3 | . | TRBD1 | CASSLQGAGELFF | TGTGCCAGTTCACTACAGGGGGCCGGGGAGCTGTTTTTT
TRBJ1-1 | TRBV20-1 | . | . | CSARGPGNTEAFF | TGCAGTGCTAGAGGCCCCGGGAACACTGAAGCTTTCTTT
TRBJ1-1 | TRBV6-2/TRBV6-3 | . | . | CASREQGRTTEAFF | TGTGCCAGCAGAGAACAGGGTCGAACAACTGAAGCTTTCTTT
TRBJ2-5 | TRBV7-3 | . | TRBD2 | CASSLVGGGLETQYF | TGTGCCAGCAGCTTAGTTGGGGGGGGTTTGGAGACCCAGTACTTC
TRBJ2-7 | TRBV24-1 | few | TRBD1 | CAIHRGYEQYF | TGTGCCATTCACAGGGGCTACGAGCAGTACTTC
TRBJ2-2 | TRBV19 | many | TRBD2 | CASSTSGGGNTGELFF | TGTGCCAGCTCTACCAGCGGCGGGGGGAACACCGGGGAGCTGTTTTTT
TRBJ2-3 | TRBV7-2 | . | . | CASSLGLRMDTQYF | TGTGCCAGCAGCTTAGGTTTGAGAATGGATACGCAGTATTTT
TRBJ2-4 | TRBV9 | many | TRBD1 | CASSPTTGLNIQYF | TGTGCCAGCAGCCCAACGACAGGGTTAAACATTCAGTACTTC
TRBJ2-7 | TRBV11-3 | many | TRBD2 | CASSATSGGGNEQYF | TGTGCCAGCAGCGCAACCTCTGGCGGGGGTAACGAGCAGTACTTC
TRBJ2-1 | TRBV7-9 | . | . | CASSFARDTPYNEQFF | TGTGCCAGCAGCTTCGCTAGGGACACACCCTACAATGAGCAGTTCTTC
TRBJ2-5 | TRBV10-3 | . | TRBD1 | CAIHRDREETQYF | TGTGCCATTCACCGGGACAGGGAAGAGACCCAGTACTTC
TRBJ1-1 | TRBV11-2 | . | . | CASSLVSGGPEAFF | TGTGCCAGCAGCTTAGTTTCGGGGGGCCCTGAAGCTTTCTTT
TRBJ1-6 | TRBV19 | few | . | CASSLGQNSPLHF | TGTGCCAGTAGTCTTGGACAAAATTCACCCCTCCACTTT